This T cell receptor (beta chain) was obtained from a study of CD8+ T cells in alopecia areata listed by TCRdb under 2018. For the wider study: In both human patients and the C3H/HeJ mouse model, the study applied high-throughput TCRbeta sequencing to look at T cell clonal expansion in alopecia areata. On the human side, TCRbeta sequencing was run on scalp tissue and on sorted CD4+ and CD8+ peripheral blood T cells from healthy controls and from alopecia areata patients with either patchy or totalis/universalis disease. Scalp clonality was compared among normal scalp (n=4), patchy alopecia areata scalp (n=8), and alopecia totalis/universalis scalp (n=8). RNA was obtained with the PAXgene miRNA kit for fixed scalp, the miRNeasy kit for PBMCs, and the RNeasy kit for mouse skin. immunoSEQ multiplex PCR using 35 Vbeta forward primers and 13 Jbeta reverse primers was used to amplify TCRbeta CDR3 regions. On the study overall, not on this receptor specifically: Unlike mouse skin, where gammadelta T cells dominate, normal human skin contains resident alphabeta T cells that get sequenced too, which complicates analysis of the scalp TCR repertoire. Shared TCR sequences between patients were less evident than in mice, which may be partly attributable to HLA diversity in the patient population. Compared with normal scalp, lesional scalp, particularly in alopecia totalis/universalis, had higher clonality and more expanded CD8+ clones, which suggests antigenic drive.

Lesional scalp punch biopsies and peripheral blood were obtained from alopecia areata patients. After PBMCs were isolated by density centrifugation and stained for CD3, CD4 and CD8, a FACSAria was used to sort CD4+ and CD8+ T cells. The untreated alopecia areata patients were recruited through a multicenter biomarker study. For five or six biomarker-study patients, blood CD8+ T cells were further sorted into NKG2D-low and NKG2D-high fractions. Deletion took 4 bases off V and 5 bases off J, with a span of 9 bases between the germline ends. From a lookup of the germline V gene, CDR1 and CDR2 are SGDLS and YYNGEE. CDR3 length: 12 amino acids, cysteine to phenylalanine. Only the CDR3 DNA stays, 36 bases, in frame from base 1. As concerns this clone: What antigen it recognizes has not been identified. Base quality data are lacking; no much larger clone is found one base away.

Receptors were amplified or captured by the immunoSEQ multiplex PCR assay. RNA was extracted from all samples and reverse transcribed into cDNA, which served as template for TCR sequencing. SuperScript III was used to make first-strand cDNA, primed with a 2:1 mix of oligo-dT and random hexamers. A synthetic immune receptor repertoire was used to assess amplification bias, and residual bias was removed computationally. As for the authors' bioinformatics: Raw reads were preprocessed to remove errors, and CDR3 was defined according to IMGT conventions as the region from the conserved cysteine to phenylalanine. Clonality was computed as 1 minus the Shannon entropy, with the entropy normalized by log2 of the number of productive unique TCRs. Whether each scalp clone was CD4 or CD8 was inferred by checking scalp TCRbeta sequences against the CD4 and CD8 repertoires from sorted blood. Not all clones reach the TCRdb copy of this immuneACCESS table, which keeps in-frame sequences only. Checked studies attribute under half of the gap to unresolved V genes and leave the rest unexplained. From that table come the V and J calls and clone size; the DNA was used to work out D and trimming. For this sample the table gives about 100,000 clones, of which roughly 55% were detected only once. The ten largest clones represent 20% to 30% of the sample.

The chain was built from TRBV9 and TRBJ2-5, with no D gene named confidently. Sequences were obtained from NKG2D-low CD8+ T cells sorted from blood. The intended sense of this specimen's cell subset or site label: sorted CD8+ NKG2D-low blood T cells. This sequence was found in a human donor with alopecia areata. The DNA sequence follows: TGTGCCAGCAGCTCGTATACCGAGACCCAGTACTTC. Its protein reads: CASSSYTETQYF.